This passage covers 23 T cell receptor beta chains from one sample sequenced in a study of shared clonotypes between healthy human individuals. The repertoire was sequenced with immunoSEQ multiplex PCR; TCRdb's copy has only in-frame clones and lacks some. This table holds under 2,500,000 clones, approximately 94% found once. Source material: naive CD4+ T cells sorted from blood. Stated subset: CD45RA+ positively selected. The receptors were sampled from a man in his late teens or twenties in good health.

The gene calls are TRBV30 and TRBJ2-1; D might be TRBD2 (5 bases). V lost 6 bases, J lost 0 bases, and 9 bases lay in between. Germline loops: CDR1 GTSNPN, CDR2 SVGIG (reference sequence). The CDR3 is 13 amino acids. DNA of the CDR3: TGTGCCTGCGAGGGCAGCTCCTACAATGAGCAGTTCTTC. Translation: CACEGSSYNEQFF.

The chain combines TRBV6-1 with TRBJ2-3; D is undetermined. Trimming left V 7 bases short and J 4 bases short, with 12 bases between. CDR3 length equals 13 residues. The germline CDR1 and CDR2 sequences are MNHNS and SASEGT. The CDR3 spells CASNPEVPDTQYF. The CDR3 DNA is TGTGCCAGCAACCCGGAAGTCCCAGATACGCAGTATTTT.

The chain recombines TRBV2 with TRBJ2-3; maybe TRBD1 (5 bases). This CDR3 has 14 residues. V was cut by 3 bases and J by 6 bases, with 13 bases left in between. The germline gives CDR1 SNHLY, CDR2 FYNNEI. The CDR3 loop is CASSDTGSWDTQYF. DNA for the CDR3: TGTGCCAGCAGTGATACAGGTTCTTGGGATACGCAGTATTTT.

The chain employs TRBV5-1 and TRBJ1-2; D unclear. Germline CDR1 SGHRS, CDR2 YFSETQ. The CDR3 is made up of 13 amino acids. The V end lost 0 bases, the J end lost 8 bases, and 11 bases lay between the germline ends. In nucleotides, the CDR3 is TGCGCCAGCAGCTTGGCAAAAGAATCCGGCTACACCTTC. Its translation is CASSLAKESGYTF.

This clone was observed once. The V call is TRBV18, the J call TRBJ1-4; D uncertain. The V and J ends lost 7 bases and 3 bases respectively, with 12 bases between them. The germline V gene has CDR1 KGHSH and CDR2 LQKENI. The CDR3 contains 14 residues. The CDR3 sequence: CASYTGSANEKLFF. CDR3 bases: TGTGCCAGCTATACCGGGTCGGCTAATGAAAAACTGTTTTTT.

The chain employs TRBV18 and TRBJ1-5, with a weak D call TRBD1 (5 bases). This CDR3 has 17 residues. Between the trimmed V and J ends, which lost 3 bases and 5 bases, there was a span of 20 bases. Germline CDR1 KGHSH, CDR2 LQKENI. The CDR3: CASSPGPVSSGYQPQHF. The CDR3, as DNA: TGTGCCAGCTCACCGGGACCTGTGTCGAGCGGTTATCAGCCCCAGCATTTT.

The chain uses TRBV11-2 and TRBJ2-4, with TRBD1 matching 12 bases. This CDR3 comprises 18 residues. With 6 bases clipped from V and 1 base from J, the junction kept 10 bases outside the gene matches. Per the germline V gene, CDR1 is SGHAT and CDR2 is FQNNGV. CDR3 in DNA: TGTGCCAGCAGGTCCGGGACAGGGGGCGTCGCGGCCAAAAACATTCAGTACTTC. Amino acid sequence: CASRSGTGGVAAKNIQYF.

V gene TRBV15 combines with J gene TRBJ1-1; no definite D call. V was pared by 1 base and J by 1 base, with 10 bases between. The CDR3 totals 15 residues. Germline V CDR1 and CDR2: LNHNV, YYDKDF (reference sequence). The CDR3 spells CATSRAPKPNTEAFF. CDR3 in DNA: TGTGCCACCAGCAGAGCCCCAAAGCCGAACACTGAAGCTTTCTTT.

This chain joins TRBV7-2 and TRBJ2-7; D may be TRBD2 (5 bases). Germline V gene lookup returns CDR1 SGHTA and CDR2 FQGNSA. This CDR3 contains 12 residues. Trimming shortened V by 5 bases and J by 4 bases, and 9 bases separated the two germline ends. CDR3 loop: CASSRTRYEQYF. The CDR3 DNA is TGTGCCAGCAGCCGAACTAGATACGAGCAGTACTTC. Full variable domain (remainder filled in from reference TRBV7-2 and TRBJ2-7): GAGVSQSPSNKVTEKGKDVELRCDPISGHTALYWYRQSLGQGLEFLIYFQGNSAPDKSGLPSDRFSAERTGGSVSTLTIQRTQQEDSAVYLCASSRTRYEQYFGPGTRLTVT.

This clone was recorded once. This chain connects TRBV18 to TRBJ2-3, with D uncertain. Germline CDR1 is KGHSH and CDR2 is LQKENI. V lost 5 bases, J lost 2 bases, and 5 bases lay in between. The CDR3 covers 12 residues. DNA of the CDR3: TGTGCCAGCTCAACTATCACAGATACGCAGTATTTT. Translation gives CASSTITDTQYF.

DNA for the CDR3: TGTGCCAGCAGTTCCGGCGGGAACCAGCCCCAGCATTTT. Encoded protein: CASSSGGNQPQHF. This chain links TRBV28 with TRBJ1-5; D gene ambiguous. Trimming cost V 4 bases and J 7 bases, with 11 bases left between them. The CDR3 contains 13 residues. Germline CDR1 MDHEN, CDR2 SYDVKM. The full variable domain, rest sourced from reference TRBV28 and TRBJ1-5, is DVKVTQSSRYLVKRTGEKVFLECVQDMDHENMFWYRQDPGLGLRLIYFSYDVKMKEKGDIPEGYSVSREKKERFSLILESASTNQTSMYLCASSSGGNQPQHFGDGTRLSIL.

V and J are TRBV7-2 and TRBJ2-2; TRBD2 agrees at 14 bases. The trim removed 4 bases at V and 0 bases at J, leaving 4 bases unmatched. Germline values: CDR1 SGHTA, CDR2 FQGNSA. This CDR3 spans 18 amino acids. In DNA, the CDR3 is TGTGCCAGCAGCTCGCAGGGACTAGCGGGGGCGAACACCGGGGAGCTGTTTTTT. This codes for CASSSQGLAGANTGELFF.

J is TRBJ2-1 and V is TRBV4-1, with 7 bases that match TRBD2. Germline V gene sequence: CDR1 MGHRA, CDR2 YSYEKL. CDR3 size: 14 residues. V lost 3 bases and J lost 9; bases outside the gene matches: 8. CDR3 sequence reads: CASSQGPAGSEQFF. DNA of the CDR3: TGCGCCAGCAGCCAGGGACCAGCGGGGTCTGAGCAGTTCTTC.

The J gene is TRBJ2-2, the V gene TRBV12-5; D is undetermined. The CDR3 extends over 18 amino acids. Trimming left V 4 bases short and J 0 bases short, with 18 bases between. The germline V gene encodes CDR1 LGHNT and CDR2 FRNRAP. The CDR3 is CASGSTDNFQSNTGELFF. DNA for the CDR3: TGTGCTAGTGGTTCCACCGACAATTTCCAGTCGAACACCGGGGAGCTGTTTTTT.

The chain carries TRBV7-9 and TRBJ1-2; D perhaps matches TRBD1 (6 bases). In germline, CDR1 is SEHNR, CDR2 FQNEAQ (reference sequence). This CDR3 is built from 13 residues. Trimming shortened V by 7 bases and J by 4 bases, and 13 bases separated the two germline ends. This chain's CDR3 is CASTFKGGYGYTF. The CDR3 coding sequence is TGTGCCAGCACCTTTAAAGGGGGCTATGGCTACACCTTC. The complete variable domain, with remaining parts taken from reference TRBV7-9 and TRBJ1-2, reads DTGVSQNPRHKITKRGQNVTFRCDPISEHNRLYWYRQTLGQGPEFLTYFQNEAQLEKSRLLSDRFSAERPKGSFSTLEIQRTEQGDSAMYLCASTFKGGYGYTFGSGTRLTVV.

J is TRBJ2-5 and V is TRBV6-5; D unclear. Trimming removed 4 bases at V and 9 bases at J, with 21 bases between. The V gene's germline CDR1 is MNHEY and CDR2 SVGAGI. This CDR3 contains 15 residues. CDR3 nucleotide sequence: TGTGCCAGCAGTTGGGTTGACGGGCCGAGCTGGCCCCAGTACTTC. It specifies CASSWVDGPSWPQYF.

The V and J genes are TRBV30 and TRBJ2-7, with D unresolved. V gave up 2 bases and J gave up 3 bases, with 8 bases separating them. This CDR3 spans 12 amino acids. Germline V lookup: CDR1 GTSNPN, CDR2 SVGIG (reference sequence). Here the CDR3 DNA reads TGTGCCTGGAGTAAAGACCGCTACGAGCAGTACTTC. Its protein product is CAWSKDRYEQYF.

The chain couples TRBV2 to TRBJ2-7; D gene ambiguous. The CDR3 covers 14 residues. Looked up from germline, CDR1 is SNHLY and CDR2 is FYNNEI. Trimming pared 5 bases from V and 7 bases from J, leaving 18 bases between. CDR3 coding DNA: TGTGCCAGCAGTCTTCCTGACGGCAGAATTGAGCAGTACTTC. Amino acid sequence: CASSLPDGRIEQYF.

The chain uses TRBV25-1 and TRBJ1-1, with TRBD1 matching 8 bases. Germline lookup yields CDR1 MGHDK and CDR2 SYGVNS. The CDR3 has 13 residues. Trimming cost V 6 bases and J 3 bases; bases outside gene matches: 3. The DNA for the CDR3 is TGTGCCAGCAGGGAACAGGGGGACACTGAAGCTTTCTTT. This sequence encodes CASREQGDTEAFF.

As regards this clone: The sample holds other DNA sequences that translate to the same CDR3. The gene calls are TRBV19 and TRBJ1-5, with D possibly matching TRBD1 (6 bases). The CDR3 extends over 14 amino acids. CDR1 is LNHDA, CDR2 SQIVND, per germline (reference sequence). The V end lost 3 bases, the J end lost 6 bases, and 12 bases lay between the germline ends. The CDR3 DNA sequence: TGTGCCAGTAGTATTTCAGGGGTGGGTCAGCCCCAGCATTTT. It encodes CASSISGVGQPQHF.

In its sample, this clone was seen once. The chain couples TRBV18 to TRBJ2-3, with 10 bases matching TRBD2. This CDR3 comprises 15 residues. Germline assignment: CDR1 KGHSH and CDR2 LQKENI. With 4 bases clipped from V and 5 bases from J, the junction kept 6 bases outside the gene matches. The CDR3 protein is CASSLLAGAGDTQYF. In DNA, the CDR3 is TGTGCCAGCTCACTGCTAGCGGGAGCGGGAGATACGCAGTATTTT. The variable domain in full, completed from reference TRBV18 and TRBJ2-3, reads NAGVMQNPRHLVRRRGQEARLRCSPMKGHSHVYWYRQLPEEGLKFMVYLQKENIIDESGMPKERFSAEFPKEGPSILRIQQVVRGDSAAYFCASSLLAGAGDTQYFGPGTRLTVL.

The V and J genes are TRBV5-1 and TRBJ2-1; 8 nucleotides agree with TRBD2. The J segment lost 0 bases and the V segment lost 0 bases, leaving 11 bases of the junction unmatched. Germline values: CDR1 SGHRS, CDR2 YFSETQ. This CDR3 comprises 19 residues. The CDR3 sequence is CASSLGPAGAKFSYNEQFF. The CDR3 DNA reads TGCGCCAGCAGCTTGGGGCCAGCGGGAGCCAAATTCTCCTACAATGAGCAGTTCTTC.

CDR3 residues: CAIRQAPSSYGYTF. CDR3 DNA: TGTGCCATCAGACAGGCCCCGTCCTCTTATGGCTACACCTTC. This chain links TRBV10-3 with TRBJ1-2; a possible D gene is TRBD1 (5 bases). V was pared by 6 bases and J by 5 bases, with 16 bases between. CDR3 length: 14 residues. CDR1 is ENHRY, CDR2 SYGVKD, per germline.